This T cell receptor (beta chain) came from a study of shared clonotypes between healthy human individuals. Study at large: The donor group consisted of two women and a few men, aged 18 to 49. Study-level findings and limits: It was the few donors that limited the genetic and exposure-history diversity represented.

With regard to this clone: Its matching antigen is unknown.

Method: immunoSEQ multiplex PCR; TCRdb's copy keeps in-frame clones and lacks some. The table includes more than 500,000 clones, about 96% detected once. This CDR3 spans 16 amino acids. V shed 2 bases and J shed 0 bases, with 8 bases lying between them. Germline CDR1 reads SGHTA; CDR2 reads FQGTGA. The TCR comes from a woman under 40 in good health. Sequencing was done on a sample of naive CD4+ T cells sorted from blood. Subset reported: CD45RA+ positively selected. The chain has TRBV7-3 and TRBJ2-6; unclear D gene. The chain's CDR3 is CASSLGPSSGANVLTF. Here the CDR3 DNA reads TGTGCCAGCAGCTTAGGCCCCAGCTCTGGGGCCAACGTCCTGACTTTC.